This T cell receptor (beta chain) is from a study of T cells in Graves' hyperthyroidism and ophthalmopathy. This clonotype has at least ten counts. The antigen is unknown. General study findings and limits: Ophthalmopathy was identified by the model a median about seven months ahead of onset.

Recently diagnosed hyperthyroidism of less than 2 months' duration affected patients aged 18 to 65. The CDR3 regions of TCR beta were amplified from RNA transcripts. First-round RT-PCR with HTBI primers amplified the TCR CDR3 region. Each CDR3 protein gets one entry after TCRdb re-called the multiplex PCR reads with MiXCR. The repertoire holds over 200,000 distinct CDR3 sequences, with approximately 17% as singletons. The sequenced sample was blood. The origin of this receptor is a man aged 50 to 60 with Graves' hyperthyroidism.

The CDR3: CASSSAPLADSHTEAFF. Written as DNA, the CDR3 is TGTGCCAGCAGCTCTGCCCCCTTGGCGGACAGCCACACTGAAGCTTTCTTT. This chain links TRBV11-2 with TRBJ1-1, with D tentatively TRBD1 (6 bases). CDR3 length: 17 residues. Germline loops: CDR1 SGHAT, CDR2 FQNNGV. Trimming took off 4 bases at V and 3 bases at J, with 21 bases between the two ends.